The present T cell receptor (beta chain) was sequenced within a study of T cells in Graves' hyperthyroidism and ophthalmopathy. Unmatched junction bases numbered 9, after V lost 3 bases and J lost 5 bases. The CDR3 contains 15 residues. From germline, CDR1 is MNHNS and CDR2 SASEGT. This clonotype came up a few times. TCR beta CDR3 sequences were amplified from RNA transcripts. The HTBI primer set served for first-round RT-PCR of the TCR CDR3. Via MiXCR, TCRdb re-called the multiplex PCR reads, giving one row per CDR3 protein. The sample shows hundreds of thousands of distinct CDR3 sequences, over 15% of them seen only once.

The TCR comes from a woman under 30 with Graves' hyperthyroidism. V is TRBV6-1 and J is TRBJ1-1, with 7 nucleotides matching TRBD1. Sequences were obtained from blood. The CDR3 protein is CASSDATGMRTEAFF. CDR3 in DNA: TGTGCCAGCAGTGATGCGACAGGGATGAGAACTGAAGCTTTCTTT.